The sequence of this TCR beta chain was determined in a study of T cell responses to AZD1222 COVID-19 vaccine. Overall study results and limits: Recipients of two AZD1222 doses showed rising Spike-specific TCR breadth and depth. Close to half of all spike-specific TCRs reportedly target regions of the variants that are unmutated. Repertoire collection took place solely once the T cell response had peaked.

The repertoire was sequenced with immunoSEQ multiplex PCR; TCRdb's copy has only in-frame clones and lacks some. The table shows about 130,000 clones, with roughly 89% occurring only once. Only a few counts were recorded for this clone. The antigen remains undetermined. The germline CDR1 and CDR2 sequences are LNHDA and SQIVND (reference sequence). The CDR3 runs to 12 residues. The V end was cut by 4 bases, the J end by 7 bases, with 10 bases between. The gene calls are TRBV19 and TRBJ2-5; D uncertain. Material: peripheral blood, obtained 28 days after the second AZD1222 dose. This TCR was recovered from an adult who received the AZD1222 COVID-19 vaccine. This CDR3 is CASSSGTRTQYF. CDR3 in DNA: TGTGCCAGTAGTAGCGGAACGAGGACCCAGTACTTC.